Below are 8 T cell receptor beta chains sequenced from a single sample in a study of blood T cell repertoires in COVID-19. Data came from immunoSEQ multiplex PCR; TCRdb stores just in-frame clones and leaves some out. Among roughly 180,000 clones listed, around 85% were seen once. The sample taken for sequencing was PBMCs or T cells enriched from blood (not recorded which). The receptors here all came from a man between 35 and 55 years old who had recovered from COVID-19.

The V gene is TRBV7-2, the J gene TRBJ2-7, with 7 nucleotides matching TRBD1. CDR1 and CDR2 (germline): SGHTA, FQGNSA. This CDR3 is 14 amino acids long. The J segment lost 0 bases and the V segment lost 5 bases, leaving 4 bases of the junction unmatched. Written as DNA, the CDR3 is TGTGCCAGCAGCCCCTCAGGGGGCTCCTACGAGCAGTACTTC. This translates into CASSPSGGSYEQYF. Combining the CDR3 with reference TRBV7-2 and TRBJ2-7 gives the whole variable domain GAGVSQSPSNKVTEKGKDVELRCDPISGHTALYWYRQSLGQGLEFLIYFQGNSAPDKSGLPSDRFSAERTGGSVSTLTIQRTQQEDSAVYLCASSPSGGSYEQYFGPGTRLTVT.

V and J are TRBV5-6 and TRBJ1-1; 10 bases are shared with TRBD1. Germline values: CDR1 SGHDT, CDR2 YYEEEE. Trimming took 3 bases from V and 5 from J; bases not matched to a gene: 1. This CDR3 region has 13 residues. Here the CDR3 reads CASSWGQGTEAFF. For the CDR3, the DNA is TGTGCCAGCAGCTGGGGACAGGGGACTGAAGCTTTCTTT.

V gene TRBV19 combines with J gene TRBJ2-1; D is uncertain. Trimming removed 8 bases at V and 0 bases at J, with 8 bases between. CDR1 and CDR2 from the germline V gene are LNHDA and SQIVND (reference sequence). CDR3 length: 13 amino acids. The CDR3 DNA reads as TGTGCCAGTGGGCAGAGCTCCTACAATGAGCAGTTCTTC. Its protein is CASGQSSYNEQFF.

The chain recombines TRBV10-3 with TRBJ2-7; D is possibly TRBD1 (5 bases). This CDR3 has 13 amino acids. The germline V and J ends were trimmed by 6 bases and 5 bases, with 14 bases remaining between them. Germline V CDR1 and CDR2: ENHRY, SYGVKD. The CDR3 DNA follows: TGTGCCATCAGCCCCCCCTCCAGGGACGAGCAGTACTTC. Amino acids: CAISPPSRDEQYF.

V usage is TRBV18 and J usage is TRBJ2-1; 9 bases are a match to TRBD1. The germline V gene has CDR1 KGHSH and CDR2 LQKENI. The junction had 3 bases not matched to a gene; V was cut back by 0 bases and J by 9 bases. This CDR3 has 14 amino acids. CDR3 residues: CASSPPTGGGEQFF. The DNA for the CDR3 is TGTGCCAGCTCACCACCGACAGGGGGTGGTGAGCAGTTCTTC.

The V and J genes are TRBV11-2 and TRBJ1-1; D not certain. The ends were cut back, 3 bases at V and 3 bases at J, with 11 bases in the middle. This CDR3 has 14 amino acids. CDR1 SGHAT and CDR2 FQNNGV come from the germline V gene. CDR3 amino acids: CASSLRVGDTEAFF. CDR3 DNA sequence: TGTGCCAGCAGCTTGCGTGTCGGAGACACTGAAGCTTTCTTT.

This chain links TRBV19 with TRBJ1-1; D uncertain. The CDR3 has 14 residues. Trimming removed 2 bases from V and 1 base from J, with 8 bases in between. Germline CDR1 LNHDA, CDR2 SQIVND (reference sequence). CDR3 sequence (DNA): TGTGCCAGTAGTATATCCGGGTCGAACACTGAAGCTTTCTTT. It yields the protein CASSISGSNTEAFF.

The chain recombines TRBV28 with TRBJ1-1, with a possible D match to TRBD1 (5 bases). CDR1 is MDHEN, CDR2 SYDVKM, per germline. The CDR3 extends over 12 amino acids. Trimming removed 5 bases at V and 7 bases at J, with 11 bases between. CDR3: CASSQGSGEAFF. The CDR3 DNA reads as TGTGCCAGCAGTCAGGGTTCAGGTGAAGCTTTCTTT. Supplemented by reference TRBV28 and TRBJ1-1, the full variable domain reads DVKVTQSSRYLVKRTGEKVFLECVQDMDHENMFWYRQDPGLGLRLIYFSYDVKMKEKGDIPEGYSVSREKKERFSLILESASTNQTSMYLCASSQGSGEAFFGQGTRLTVV.